These 11 T cell receptor beta chains came from one sample sequenced in a study of cytomegalovirus exposure and HLA in healthy donors. TCRdb keeps only in-frame clones here, not all; method: immunoSEQ multiplex PCR. The top ten clones hold 1.8% of a sample with some 130,000 clones, about 94% of them seen once. Specimen: PBMCs. Source of these receptors: a man younger than 35 in good health and CMV-seropositive.

This chain joins TRBV11-2 and TRBJ2-7; D possibly corresponds to TRBD2 (7 bases). CDR1 and CDR2 from the germline V gene are SGHAT and FQNNGV. CDR3 length: 14 amino acids. The germline V and J ends were trimmed by 1 base and 6 bases, with 13 bases remaining between them. The CDR3, as DNA: TGTGCCAGCAGCTTAGTCGGGGGGCTCAGCGAGCAGTACTTC. Its translation: CASSLVGGLSEQYF.

Only one count was recorded for this clone. This chain joins TRBV4-1 and TRBJ2-1; 10 nucleotides agree with TRBD2. This CDR3 spans 18 amino acids. Trimming took 4 bases from V and 4 from J; bases not matched to a gene: 13. Germline CDR1 MGHRA, CDR2 YSYEKL. The CDR3 here is CASSLYPPRTSGYNEQFF. The CDR3 DNA follows: TGCGCCAGCAGCCTCTATCCGCCCCGGACTAGCGGTTACAATGAGCAGTTCTTC.

This clone was recorded only once. The chain is built from TRBV6-1 and TRBJ2-2; 7 bases match TRBD1. CDR1 is MNHNS, CDR2 SASEGT, per germline. J lost 6 bases, V lost 4 bases, and 8 bases had no gene match. This CDR3 has 15 residues. Here the CDR3 DNA reads TGTGCCAGCAGTGTCCGACAGGGCGGCTCCGGGGAGCTGTTTTTT. Translated: CASSVRQGGSGELFF.

The V call is TRBV29-1, the J call TRBJ2-3; D might be TRBD1 (6 bases). This CDR3 contains 15 residues. Trimming shortened V by 0 bases and J by 4 bases, and 14 bases separated the two germline ends. CDR1 SQVTM and CDR2 ANQGSEA come from the germline V gene. CDR3 nucleotide sequence: TGCAGCGTTGAAGATCGGTCAGGGGCATCAGATACGCAGTATTTT. It specifies CSVEDRSGASDTQYF.

CDR3 DNA: TGTGCCAGCAGTGAATACGAGGGATCGGGTTTGGAGCAGTACTTC. Translated: CASSEYEGSGLEQYF. V and J are TRBV2 and TRBJ2-7; tentative D call: TRBD2 (5 bases). Per the germline V gene, CDR1 is SNHLY and CDR2 is FYNNEI. Trimming cost V 2 bases and J 7 bases, with 18 bases left between them. The CDR3 spans 15 residues.

The J gene is TRBJ2-7, the V gene TRBV5-5; TRBD2 aligns across 8 bases. CDR3 length: 17 residues. Per germline, CDR1 SGHKS and CDR2 YYEKEE (reference sequence). V lost 2 bases and J lost 0; bases outside the gene matches: 10. CDR3 nucleotides: TGTGCCAGCAGCTTATTTAGCGGGATAGGGAGCTCCTACGAGCAGTACTTC. Its translation: CASSLFSGIGSSYEQYF.

The chain couples TRBV7-9 to TRBJ1-2; D may be TRBD1 (6 bases). Germline V gene sequence: CDR1 SEHNR, CDR2 FQNEAQ (reference sequence). The V gene lost 3 bases and the J gene lost 3 bases, with 14 bases spanning the gap. The CDR3 extends over 15 amino acids. CDR3 loop: CASSFGAGADYGYTF. In DNA form, the CDR3 reads TGTGCCAGCAGCTTCGGGGCAGGGGCGGACTATGGCTACACCTTC. The variable domain in full, completed from reference TRBV7-9 and TRBJ1-2, reads DTGVSQNPRHKITKRGQNVTFRCDPISEHNRLYWYRQTLGQGPEFLTYFQNEAQLEKSRLLSDRFSAERPKGSFSTLEIQRTEQGDSAMYLCASSFGAGADYGYTFGSGTRLTVV.

This sequence joins TRBV5-1 and TRBJ2-5; D might be TRBD1 (5 bases). V lost 0 bases to trimming and J lost 2 bases, with 5 bases between them. The CDR3 totals 13 residues. CDR1 and CDR2 (germline): SGHRS, YFSETQ. CDR3 sequence (DNA): TGCGCCAGCAGCTTGGAGGGGCAAGAGACCCAGTACTTC. This translates into CASSLEGQETQYF.

The chain links TRBV2 to TRBJ1-5; no firm D call. The germline V and J ends were trimmed by 3 bases and 1 base, with 10 bases remaining between them. Germline values: CDR1 SNHLY, CDR2 FYNNEI. CDR3 length equals 15 residues. CDR3 coding DNA: TGTGCCAGCAGTGATCGGGTCTCCAGCAATCAGCCCCAGCATTTT. This codes for CASSDRVSSNQPQHF.

V and J are TRBV6-5 and TRBJ1-6, with 8 bases that match TRBD1. This CDR3 spans 15 amino acids. The V and J ends lost 6 bases and 9 bases, in that order; junction bases with no gene match: 10. Germline CDR1 is MNHEY and CDR2 is SVGAGI. For the CDR3, the DNA is TGTGCCAGCAGCCGCCGGGACAGGCCTCGTTCACCCCTCCACTTT. This codes for CASSRRDRPRSPLHF.

The chain couples TRBV10-2 to TRBJ1-5, with D maybe TRBD1 (6 bases). The V end was cut by 5 bases, the J end by 1 base, with 12 bases between. The CDR3 loop spans 15 amino acids. CDR1 WSHSY and CDR2 SAAADI come from the germline V gene. The CDR3 DNA sequence: TGCGCCAGCAGTCGGACAGCTGGGAGCAATCAGCCCCAGCATTTT. Amino acids: CASSRTAGSNQPQHF.